This T cell receptor (beta chain) was recovered during a study of cytomegalovirus exposure and HLA in healthy donors. Primers for the PCR totalled 60 Vbeta and 13 Jbeta. Generated by immunoSEQ multiplex PCR, the TCRdb table keeps only in-frame clones and is missing some. The sample carries 100,000 to 150,000 clones, more than 65% recorded once. The CDR3 consists of 14 residues. The V end was cut by 6 bases, the J end by 5 bases, with 13 bases between. Germline V gives CDR1 LNHDA, CDR2 SQIVND (reference sequence). This chain connects TRBV19 to TRBJ2-2, with a possible D match to TRBD1 (6 bases). This clonotype was sampled from a man aged 45 to 65 in good health and CMV-seronegative. The sequencing sample was made of PBMCs. The CDR3 DNA reads as TGTGCCAGTAGCGCCCCAGGGGAGACCGGGGAGCTGTTTTTT. Encoded protein: CASSAPGETGELFF.